Following are 5 T cell receptor beta chains from one sample sequenced in a study of prognosis after radiotherapy for stage I lung cancer. By two-round multiplex PCR, the TCR beta CDR3 was amplified from genomic DNA. First-round PCR, the initial amplification, used primers specific to each TRBV and TRBJ gene. TCRdb re-called the multiplex PCR reads with MiXCR, one entry per CDR3 protein. The sample contains roughly 23,000 distinct CDR3 sequences, roughly 44% of which appear only once. The sequencing here drew on PBMCs, taken before or after stereotactic body radiation therapy (not recorded which). The receptors come from a donor of 50 years or more with non-small cell lung cancer.

V usage is TRBV7-9 and J usage is TRBJ1-6; 8 nucleotides agree with TRBD1. This CDR3 contains 15 residues. The V gene's germline CDR1 is SEHNR and CDR2 FQNEAQ (reference sequence). V shed 5 bases and J 6 bases; nucleotides not matched to a gene: 6. The CDR3 DNA is TGTGCCAGCAGCGATTACAGGGGGTCTAATTCACCCCTCCACTTT. It specifies CASSDYRGSNSPLHF. The entire variable domain, with the rest obtained from reference TRBV7-9 and TRBJ1-6, is as follows: DTGVSQNPRHKITKRGQNVTFRCDPISEHNRLYWYRQTLGQGPEFLTYFQNEAQLEKSRLLSDRFSAERPKGSFSTLEIQRTEQGDSAMYLCASSDYRGSNSPLHFGNGTRLTVT.

Points on this clonotype: At one end the junction does not follow the germline gene, possibly because of a read error. V is TRBV4-2 and J is TRBJ2-2; TRBD1 is a possible D gene (8 bases). The CDR3 is 14 amino acids. CDR1 LGHNA and CDR2 YNFKEQ come from the germline V gene. This chain's CDR3 is CASSPAGQAGELFF. CDR3 coding DNA: TGTGCCAGCAGCCCAGCGGGACAGGCCGGGGAGTTGTTTTTT.

This clonotype was counted at least ten times. The chain uses TRBV4-2 and TRBJ1-6; TRBD1 matches at 7 bases. The CDR3 has 15 residues. The germline V gene encodes CDR1 LGHNA and CDR2 YNFKEQ. After removal of 1 base from V and 9 bases from J, the junction contained 6 bases not matched to a gene. The CDR3 reads CASSQAVTGTSPLHF. The DNA for the CDR3 is TGTGCCAGCAGCCAAGCGGTGACAGGGACTTCACCCCTCCACTTT.

This clonotype has more than one count but fewer than ten. Being one base from a much bigger clone, this may be a read error. Since the CDR3 does not end with the conserved phenylalanine or tryptophan, this likely comes from a read error. The rearrangement uses TRBV13 and TRBJ2-7; D not certain. CDR1 PRHDT and CDR2 FYEKMQ come from the germline V gene (reference sequence). This CDR3 has 14 residues. The V and J ends lost 1 base and 5 bases respectively, with 12 bases between them. This chain's CDR3 is CASSLAGLYHEQYL. CDR3 coding DNA: TGTGCCAGCAGCTTAGCTGGGTTGTACCACGAGCAGTACTTA.

Remarks on this clonotype: Germline is not matched at one junction end, which may reflect a read error. The V and J genes are TRBV7-2 and TRBJ1-2; D is unresolved. The germline V gene has CDR1 SGHTA and CDR2 FQGNSA. This CDR3 spans 13 amino acids. In nucleotides, the CDR3 is TGTGCCAGCAGCTCAGACACTTCCTATGGCTACAACTTC. This codes for CASSSDTSYGYNF.